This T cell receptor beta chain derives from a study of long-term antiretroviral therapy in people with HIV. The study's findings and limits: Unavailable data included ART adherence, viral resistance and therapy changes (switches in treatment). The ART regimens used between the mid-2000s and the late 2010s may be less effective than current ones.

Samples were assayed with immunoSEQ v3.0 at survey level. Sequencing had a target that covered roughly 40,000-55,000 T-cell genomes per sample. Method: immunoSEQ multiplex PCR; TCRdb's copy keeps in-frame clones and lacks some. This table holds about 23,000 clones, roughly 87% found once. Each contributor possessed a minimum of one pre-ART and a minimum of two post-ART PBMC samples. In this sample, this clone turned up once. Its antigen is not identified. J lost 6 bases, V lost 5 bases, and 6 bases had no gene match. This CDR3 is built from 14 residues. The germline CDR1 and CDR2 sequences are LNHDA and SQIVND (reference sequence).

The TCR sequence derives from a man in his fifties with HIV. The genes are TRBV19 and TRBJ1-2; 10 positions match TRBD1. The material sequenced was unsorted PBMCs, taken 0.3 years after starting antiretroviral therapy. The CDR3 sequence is CASSAPGQGNGYTF. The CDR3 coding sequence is TGTGCCAGTAGTGCACCGGGACAGGGGAATGGCTACACCTTC.